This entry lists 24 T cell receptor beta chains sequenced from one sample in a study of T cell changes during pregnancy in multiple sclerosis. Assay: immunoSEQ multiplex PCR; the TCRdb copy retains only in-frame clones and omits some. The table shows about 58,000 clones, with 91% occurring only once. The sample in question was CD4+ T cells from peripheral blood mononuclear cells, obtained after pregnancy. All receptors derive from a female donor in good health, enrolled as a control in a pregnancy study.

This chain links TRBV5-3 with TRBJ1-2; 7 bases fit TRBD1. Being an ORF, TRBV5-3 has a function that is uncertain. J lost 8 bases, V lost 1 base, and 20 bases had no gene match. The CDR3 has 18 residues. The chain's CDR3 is CARSLLSFRDSFRWGYTF. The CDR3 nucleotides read TGTGCCAGAAGCTTGTTATCATTCAGGGACAGCTTTCGTTGGGGCTACACCTTC.

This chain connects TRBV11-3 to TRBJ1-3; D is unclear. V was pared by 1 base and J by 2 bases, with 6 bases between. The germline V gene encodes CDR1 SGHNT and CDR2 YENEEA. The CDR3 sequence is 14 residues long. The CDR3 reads CASSLGQTGNTIYF. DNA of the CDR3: TGTGCCAGCAGCTTAGGACAAACTGGAAACACCATATATTTT.

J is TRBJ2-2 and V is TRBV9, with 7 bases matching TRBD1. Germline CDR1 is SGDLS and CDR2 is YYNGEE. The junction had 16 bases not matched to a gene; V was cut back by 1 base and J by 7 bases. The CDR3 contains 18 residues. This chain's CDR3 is CASSVTPGGGTASGELFF. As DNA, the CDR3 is TGTGCCAGCAGCGTAACACCCGGCGGTGGGACAGCGAGCGGGGAGCTGTTTTTT.

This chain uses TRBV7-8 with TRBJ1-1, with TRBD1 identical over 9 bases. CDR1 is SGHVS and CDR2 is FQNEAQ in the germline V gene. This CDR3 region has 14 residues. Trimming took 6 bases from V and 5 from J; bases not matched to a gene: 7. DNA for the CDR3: TGTGCCAGCAGAACGGACAGGGGAGGAACTGAAGCTTTCTTT. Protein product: CASRTDRGGTEAFF.

The CDR3 region is CASSVSSGYDQPQHF. The CDR3, as DNA: TGTGCCAGCAGCGTATCATCGGGGTATGATCAGCCCCAGCATTTT. The chain links TRBV9 to TRBJ1-5; D is unclear. The V end was cut by 1 base, the J end by 5 bases, with 13 bases between. The CDR3 is made up of 15 amino acids. The germline CDR1 and CDR2 sequences are SGDLS and YYNGEE. Combining the CDR3 with reference TRBV9 and TRBJ1-5 gives the whole variable domain DSGVTQTPKHLITATGQRVTLRCSPRSGDLSVYWYQQSLDQGLQFLIQYYNGEERAKGNILERFSAQQFPDLHSELNLSSLELGDSALYFCASSVSSGYDQPQHFGDGTRLSIL.

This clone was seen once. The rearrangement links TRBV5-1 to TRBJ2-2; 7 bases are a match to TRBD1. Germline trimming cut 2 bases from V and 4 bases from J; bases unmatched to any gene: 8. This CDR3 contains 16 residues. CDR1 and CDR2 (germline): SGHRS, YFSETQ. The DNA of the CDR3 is TGCGCCAGCAGCTTTTCGGTGGGACAGACCACCGGGGAGCTGTTTTTT. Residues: CASSFSVGQTTGELFF.

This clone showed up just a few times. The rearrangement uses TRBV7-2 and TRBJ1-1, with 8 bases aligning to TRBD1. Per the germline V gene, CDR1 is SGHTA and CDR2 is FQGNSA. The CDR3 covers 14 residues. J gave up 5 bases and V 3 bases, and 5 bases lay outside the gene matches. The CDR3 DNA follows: TGTGCCAGCAGCTTCACAGGGGGGGTGACTGAAGCTTTCTTT. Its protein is CASSFTGGVTEAFF. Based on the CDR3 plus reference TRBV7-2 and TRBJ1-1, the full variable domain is GAGVSQSPSNKVTEKGKDVELRCDPISGHTALYWYRQSLGQGLEFLIYFQGNSAPDKSGLPSDRFSAERTGGSVSTLTIQRTQQEDSAVYLCASSFTGGVTEAFFGQGTRLTVV.

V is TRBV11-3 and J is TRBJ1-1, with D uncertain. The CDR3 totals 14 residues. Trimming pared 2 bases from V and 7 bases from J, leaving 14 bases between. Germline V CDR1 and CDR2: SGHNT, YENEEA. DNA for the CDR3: TGTGCCAGCAGCTTACTACGGGGAGGGATTGAAGCTTTCTTT. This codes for CASSLLRGGIEAFF.

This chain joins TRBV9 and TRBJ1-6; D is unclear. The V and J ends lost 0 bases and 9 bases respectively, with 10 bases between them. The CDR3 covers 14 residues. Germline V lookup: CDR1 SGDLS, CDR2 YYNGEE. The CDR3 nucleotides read TGTGCCAGCAGCGTAGACCGGAGCGGTTCACCCCTCCACTTT. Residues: CASSVDRSGSPLHF.

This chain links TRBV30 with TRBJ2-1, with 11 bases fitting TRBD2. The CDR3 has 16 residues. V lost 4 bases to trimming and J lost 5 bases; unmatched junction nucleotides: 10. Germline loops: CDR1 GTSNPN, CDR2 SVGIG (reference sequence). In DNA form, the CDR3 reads TGTGCCTGGAAGCAACTAGCGGGGGTTCCAGACAATGAGCAGTTCTTC. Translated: CAWKQLAGVPDNEQFF.

The chain's CDR3 is CASSRGGQLPSSYEQYF. The CDR3 DNA is TGTGCCAGCAGCCGGGGGGGACAGCTCCCCAGCTCCTACGAGCAGTACTTC. The gene calls are TRBV5-6 and TRBJ2-7, with D possibly matching TRBD2 (8 bases). Trimming removed 4 bases from V and 0 bases from J, with 20 bases in between. Per the germline V gene, CDR1 is SGHDT and CDR2 is YYEEEE. This CDR3 contains 17 residues.

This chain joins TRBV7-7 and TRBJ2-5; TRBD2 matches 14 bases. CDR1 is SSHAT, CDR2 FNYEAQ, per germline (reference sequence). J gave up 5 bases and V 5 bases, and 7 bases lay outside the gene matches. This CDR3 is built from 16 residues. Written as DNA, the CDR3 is TGTGCCAGCAGCGGGGGGACTAGCGGGGGCATCGAGACCCAGTACTTC. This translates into CASSGGTSGGIETQYF.

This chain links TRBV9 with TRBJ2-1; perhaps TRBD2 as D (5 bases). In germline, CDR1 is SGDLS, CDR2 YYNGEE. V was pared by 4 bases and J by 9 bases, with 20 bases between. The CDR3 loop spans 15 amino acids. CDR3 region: CASSTRTSRDSEQFF. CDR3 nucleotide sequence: TGTGCCAGCAGCACCAGGACCAGCCGGGATAGTGAGCAGTTCTTC. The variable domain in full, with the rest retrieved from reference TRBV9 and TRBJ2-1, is DSGVTQTPKHLITATGQRVTLRCSPRSGDLSVYWYQQSLDQGLQFLIQYYNGEERAKGNILERFSAQQFPDLHSELNLSSLELGDSALYFCASSTRTSRDSEQFFGPGTRLTVL.

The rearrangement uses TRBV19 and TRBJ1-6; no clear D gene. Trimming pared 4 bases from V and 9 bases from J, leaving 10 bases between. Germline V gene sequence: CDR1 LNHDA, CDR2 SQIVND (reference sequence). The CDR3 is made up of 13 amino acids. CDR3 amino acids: CASSNEHGSPLHF. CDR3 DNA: TGTGCCAGTAGTAATGAGCACGGTTCACCCCTCCACTTT.

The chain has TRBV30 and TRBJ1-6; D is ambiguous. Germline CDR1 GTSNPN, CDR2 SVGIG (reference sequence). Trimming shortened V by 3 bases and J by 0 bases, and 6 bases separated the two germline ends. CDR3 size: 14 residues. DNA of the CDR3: TGTGCCTGGAGGGGAGGCTCCTATAATTCACCCCTCCACTTT. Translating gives CAWRGGSYNSPLHF.

The CDR3: CASSSTGWVAKNIQYF. The CDR3 region has the DNA TGTGCCAGCAGCTCGACAGGGTGGGTGGCCAAAAACATTCAGTACTTC. V gene TRBV7-9 combines with J gene TRBJ2-4; 7 bases are a match to TRBD1. This CDR3 has 16 residues. V was clipped by 4 bases and J by 1 base; unmatched bases: 7. CDR1 is SEHNR, CDR2 FQNEAQ, per germline (reference sequence).

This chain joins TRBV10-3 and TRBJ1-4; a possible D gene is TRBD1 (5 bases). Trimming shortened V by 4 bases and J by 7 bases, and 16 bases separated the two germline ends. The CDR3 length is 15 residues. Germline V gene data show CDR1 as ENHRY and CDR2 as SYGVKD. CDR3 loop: CAISGGPQASEKLFF. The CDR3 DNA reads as TGTGCCATCAGTGGCGGTCCACAGGCTAGTGAAAAACTGTTTTTT.

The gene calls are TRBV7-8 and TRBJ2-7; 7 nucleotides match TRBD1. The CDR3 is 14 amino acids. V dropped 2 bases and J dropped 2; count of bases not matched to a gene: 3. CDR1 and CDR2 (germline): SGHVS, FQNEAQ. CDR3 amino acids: CASSLTGTAYEQYF. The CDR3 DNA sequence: TGTGCCAGCAGCTTAACCGGGACAGCCTACGAGCAGTACTTC.

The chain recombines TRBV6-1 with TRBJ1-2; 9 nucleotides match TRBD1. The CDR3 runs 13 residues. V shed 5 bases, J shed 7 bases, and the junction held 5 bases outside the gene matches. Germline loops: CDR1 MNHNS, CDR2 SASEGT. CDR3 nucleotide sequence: TGTGCCAGCAGTCAACAGGGGGCCCGTGGCTACACCTTC. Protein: CASSQQGARGYTF.

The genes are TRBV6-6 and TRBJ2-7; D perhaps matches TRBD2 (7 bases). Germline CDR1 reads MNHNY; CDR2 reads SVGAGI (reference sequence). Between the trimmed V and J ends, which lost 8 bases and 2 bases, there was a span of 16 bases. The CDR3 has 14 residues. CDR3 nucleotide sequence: TGTGCCAGCGCACGGGGGGACACCCCCTACGAGCAGTACTTC. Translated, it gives CASARGDTPYEQYF.

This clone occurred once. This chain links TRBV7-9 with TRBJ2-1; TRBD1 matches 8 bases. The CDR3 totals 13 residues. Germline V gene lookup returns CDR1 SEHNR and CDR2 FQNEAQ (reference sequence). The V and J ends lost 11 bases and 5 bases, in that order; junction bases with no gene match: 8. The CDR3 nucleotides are TGTGCCGGAGAGGGACAGGCCCACAATGAGCAGTTCTTC. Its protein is CAGEGQAHNEQFF.

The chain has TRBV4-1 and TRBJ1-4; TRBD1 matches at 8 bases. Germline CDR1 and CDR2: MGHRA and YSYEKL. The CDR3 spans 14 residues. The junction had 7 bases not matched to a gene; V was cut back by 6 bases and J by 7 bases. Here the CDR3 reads CASRLPGGREKLFF. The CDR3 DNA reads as TGCGCCAGCAGACTCCCAGGGGGCCGTGAAAAACTGTTTTTT.

The CDR3 loop reads CASSLGSTAGNQPQHF. The CDR3 nucleotides are TGTGCCAGCAGCTTGGGCTCTACGGCGGGCAATCAGCCCCAGCATTTT. V usage is TRBV5-6 and J usage is TRBJ1-5, with D unresolved. Trimming removed 0 bases at V and 2 bases at J, with 12 bases between. The V gene's germline CDR1 is SGHDT and CDR2 YYEEEE. There are 16 residues in the CDR3.

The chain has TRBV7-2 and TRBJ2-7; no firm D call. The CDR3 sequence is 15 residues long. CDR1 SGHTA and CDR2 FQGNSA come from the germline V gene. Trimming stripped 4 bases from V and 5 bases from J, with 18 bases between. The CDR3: CASSSLYMEGDEQYF. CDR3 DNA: TGTGCCAGCAGCTCACTATATATGGAAGGAGACGAGCAGTACTTC.